Here is one T cell receptor beta chain with its context. Its antigen is not identified. Germline lookup yields CDR1 SNHLY and CDR2 FYNNEI. V lost 6 bases and J lost 4, with 13 bases in between. This CDR3 is built from 14 residues. The sample is drawn from a study of cytomegalovirus exposure and HLA in healthy donors. Notes on the study in general: A later analysis reportedly found that, within productive TCRs, an Asian-associated ancestry cluster had fewer N-insertions than the mean observed across the roughly 700 donors. Earlier analysis looked at TCR beta V segments, and most were productive about 90% or about 30% of the time. High sensitivity and specificity were reportedly achieved when the classifier diagnosed cytomegalovirus status.

This PCR relied on a set of 60 Vbeta primers and 13 Jbeta primers. Generated by immunoSEQ multiplex PCR, the TCRdb table keeps only in-frame clones and is missing some. The sample lists some 170,000 clones; approximately 80% were seen once. Samples came from healthy bone marrow donors. The sample consisted of PBMCs. The chain employs TRBV2 and TRBJ1-5; the D gene is possibly TRBD1 (5 bases). This sequence originates from a woman aged 45-65 years in good health and CMV-seronegative. The CDR3 DNA follows: TGTGCCAGCAGGGTAGGAGGGGTGAATCAGCCCCAGCATTTT. Its protein is CASRVGGVNQPQHF.